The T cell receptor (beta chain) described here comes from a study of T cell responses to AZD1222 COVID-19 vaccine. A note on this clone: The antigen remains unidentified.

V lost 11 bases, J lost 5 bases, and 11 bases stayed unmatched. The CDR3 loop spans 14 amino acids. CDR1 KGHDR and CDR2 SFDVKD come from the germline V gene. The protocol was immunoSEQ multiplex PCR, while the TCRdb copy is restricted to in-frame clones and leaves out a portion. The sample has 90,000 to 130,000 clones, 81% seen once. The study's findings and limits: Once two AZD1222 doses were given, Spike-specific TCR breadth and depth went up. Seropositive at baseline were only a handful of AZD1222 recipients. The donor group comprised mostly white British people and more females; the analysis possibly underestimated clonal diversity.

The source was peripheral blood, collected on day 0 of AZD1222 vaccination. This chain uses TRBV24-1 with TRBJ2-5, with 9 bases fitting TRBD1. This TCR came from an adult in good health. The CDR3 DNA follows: TGTGCCATCAGCAAGACAGGGGGGAGTGAGACCCAGTACTTC. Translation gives CAISKTGGSETQYF.